The 15 T cell receptor beta chains reported below all come from one sample, sequenced in a study of regulatory T cells in long-lasting Graves disease. CDR3-region Arm-PCR and iRepertoire HTBI primers produced the TCR beta libraries. TCRdb re-derived calls from the multiplex PCR reads in MiXCR, one entry per CDR3 protein. The sample has 400,000 to 500,000 distinct CDR3 sequences, more than 12% seen once. Time point specified: newly diagnosed GD, antithyroid drugs for less than 3 months. The TCR library used RNA extracted from PBMCs. The sample also formed part of further work on T cells in Graves' hyperthyroidism and ophthalmopathy.

The material was peripheral blood mononuclear cells (PBMCs), obtained at new diagnosis, from a patient treated with antithyroid drugs. The receptor source for this set is a woman in her 30s with Graves disease.

There are many counts of this clonotype. The gene calls are TRBV12-3 or TRBV12-4 and TRBJ2-7, with TRBD2 matching over 9 bases. V trimming: 7 bases; J trimming: 0 bases; junction bases outside the gene matches: 7. The CDR3 is 15 amino acids. The DNA for the CDR3 is TGTGCCAGCACCTTTAGCGGGAGTCTCTCCTACGAGCAGTACTTC. As protein: CASTFSGSLSYEQYF.

Ten or more counts support this clonotype. The chain joins TRBV5-8 to TRBJ2-7, with D perhaps TRBD1 (5 bases). Trimming pared 4 bases from V and 3 bases from J, leaving 17 bases between. Looked up from germline, CDR1 is SGHTS and CDR2 is YDEGEE. This CDR3 has 15 amino acids. In nucleotides, the CDR3 is TGTGCCAGCAGCGCCCCCAGGGAAGGCCTCTACGAGCAGTACTTC. It yields the protein CASSAPREGLYEQYF.

The table lists this clonotype with many counts. The genes are TRBV5-5 and TRBJ2-5; the D gene is possibly TRBD2 (6 bases). The V and J ends lost 4 bases and 4 bases respectively, with 17 bases between them. CDR1 and CDR2 (germline): SGHKS, YYEKEE (reference sequence). The CDR3 length is 15 residues. The CDR3 DNA reads TGTGCCAGCAGCGTTGAAGCCCTAGCGAGAGAGACCCAGTACTTC. Translation gives CASSVEALARETQYF.

This clonotype was found a few times. This chain joins TRBV11-2 and TRBJ1-2; 8 positions agree with TRBD1. Germline V gene data show CDR1 as SGHAT and CDR2 as FQNNGV. V gave up 2 bases and J gave up 4 bases; unmatched junction bases: 3. This CDR3 region has 14 residues. The CDR3 coding sequence is TGTGCCAGCAGCTTAAGGCAGGGGGCCTATGGCTACACCTTC. Translation gives CASSLRQGAYGYTF.

This clonotype has at least ten counts. The J gene is TRBJ1-2, the V gene TRBV11-2; the D is unclear. The CDR3 is 15 residues long. The germline CDR1 and CDR2 sequences are SGHAT and FQNNGV. Trimming stripped 0 bases from V and 4 bases from J, with 12 bases between. CDR3 amino acids: CASSLDGGLGYGYTF. CDR3 DNA sequence: TGTGCCAGCAGCTTAGACGGAGGGCTGGGCTATGGCTACACCTTC.

This clonotype has ten or more counts. This sequence joins TRBV3-1 and TRBJ2-7; D is uncertain. CDR1 and CDR2 from the germline V gene are LGHDT and YNNKEL (reference sequence). The CDR3 length is 12 residues. V lost 3 bases and J 0 bases, leaving 3 bases between the germline ends. The CDR3 DNA reads TGTGCCAGCAGCCACGACTCCTACGAGCAGTACTTC. Translating gives CASSHDSYEQYF.

On this clonotype: The CDR3 does not close with the conserved phenylalanine or tryptophan, likely indicating a read error. The CDR3 bases are TGTGCCAGCAGCGGTTTAGTCAATGAGCAGTTCCTC. It specifies CASSGLVNEQFL. The V and J genes are TRBV6-1 and TRBJ2-1, with D hard to call. CDR1 and CDR2 (germline): MNHNS, SASEGT. The CDR3 has 12 amino acids. Trimming removed 6 bases at V and 6 bases at J, with 9 bases between.

This clonotype showed up many times. The V and J genes are TRBV27 and TRBJ2-5; possibly TRBD1 or TRBD2 for D (5 bases each). This CDR3 contains 13 residues. The V end was cut by 8 bases, the J end by 2 bases, with 12 bases between. CDR1 is MNHEY and CDR2 is SMNVEV in the germline V gene (reference sequence). As DNA, the CDR3 is TGTGCCAGCGGACCCGGGGCACAAGAGACCCAGTACTTC. Amino acid sequence: CASGPGAQETQYF.

Only a few counts were recorded for this clonotype. A read error may be the cause here, since a much bigger clone is one base away. V is TRBV12-3 or TRBV12-4 and J is TRBJ2-7, with 7 bases aligning to TRBD1. The CDR3 extends over 14 amino acids. CDR3 bases: TGTGCCAGCCTGGTTAGGGGGCACTCCTGCGAGCAGTACTTC. Its translation is CASLVRGHSCEQYF.

The rearrangement joins TRBV6-2 or TRBV6-3 to TRBJ1-3; 9 nucleotides line up with TRBD1. Trimming took 6 bases from V and 3 from J; bases not matched to a gene: 9. The CDR3 sequence is 16 residues long. From germline, CDR1 is MNHEY and CDR2 SVGEGT. CDR3 region: CASRESRTGDGNTIYF. The CDR3 region has the DNA TGTGCCAGCAGAGAATCGCGGACAGGGGATGGAAACACCATATATTTT.

This clonotype was found many times. The chain carries TRBV7-2 and TRBJ2-7; 13 bases line up with TRBD2. CDR1 SGHTA and CDR2 FQGNSA come from the germline V gene. The CDR3 runs 17 residues. J was trimmed by 2 bases and V by 0 bases; bases with no gene match: 4. The CDR3 sequence: CASSLALAGGAPYEQYF. The CDR3 region has the DNA TGTGCCAGCAGCTTAGCACTAGCGGGAGGGGCCCCCTACGAGCAGTACTTC.

The table lists this clonotype with a few counts. The chain couples TRBV5-1 to TRBJ1-6, with D tentatively TRBD1 (6 bases). The germline gives CDR1 SGHRS, CDR2 YFSETQ. V was clipped by 4 bases and J by 7 bases, with 12 bases between them. CDR3 length: 14 residues. CDR3 DNA sequence: TGCGCCAGCAGCCGGGAGGGGGGGAATTCACCCCTCCACTTT. Amino acids: CASSREGGNSPLHF. The full variable domain, completed using reference TRBV5-1 and TRBJ1-6, is KAGVTQTPRYLIKTRGQQVTLSCSPISGHRSVSWYQQTPGQGLQFLFEYFSETQRNKGNFPGRFSGRQFSNSRSEMNVSTLELGDSALYLCASSREGGNSPLHFGNGTRLTVT.

This clonotype occurred a few times. V and J are TRBV6-2 or TRBV6-3 and TRBJ1-5; possibly TRBD1 for D (5 bases). Trimming stripped 6 bases from V and 8 bases from J, with 14 bases between. CDR3 length: 13 residues. The germline CDR1 and CDR2 sequences are MNHEY and SVGEGT. CDR3 amino acids: CASRQTAWEPQHF. In DNA form, the CDR3 reads TGTGCCAGCAGGCAGACAGCATGGGAGCCCCAGCATTTT.

This clonotype was observed many times. This chain links TRBV7-9 with TRBJ2-7, with D tentatively TRBD1 (6 bases). The CDR3 runs 13 residues. The V end lost 6 bases, the J end lost 0 bases, and 9 bases lay between the germline ends. Germline V CDR1 and CDR2: SEHNR, FQNEAQ (reference sequence). Here the CDR3 reads CASRQGSSYEQYF. The CDR3 DNA is TGTGCCAGCAGACAGGGAAGCTCCTACGAGCAGTACTTC. The entire variable domain, with the rest obtained from reference TRBV7-9 and TRBJ2-7, is as follows: DTGVSQNPRHKITKRGQNVTFRCDPISEHNRLYWYRQTLGQGPEFLTYFQNEAQLEKSRLLSDRFSAERPKGSFSTLEIQRTEQGDSAMYLCASRQGSSYEQYFGPGTRLTVT.

This clonotype was seen just once. A read error is possible here, since a much larger clone lies one base away. The CDR3 DNA reads TGTGCCAGCAGTTTTAGGGACAGGTTCTACGAGCAGTTCTTC. Translated, it gives CASSFRDRFYEQFF. This sequence joins TRBV28 and TRBJ2-1; 8 bases are a match to TRBD1. Germline CDR1 reads MDHEN; CDR2 reads SYDVKM. The V and J ends lost 3 bases and 10 bases, in that order; junction bases with no gene match: 8. The CDR3 is made up of 14 amino acids.